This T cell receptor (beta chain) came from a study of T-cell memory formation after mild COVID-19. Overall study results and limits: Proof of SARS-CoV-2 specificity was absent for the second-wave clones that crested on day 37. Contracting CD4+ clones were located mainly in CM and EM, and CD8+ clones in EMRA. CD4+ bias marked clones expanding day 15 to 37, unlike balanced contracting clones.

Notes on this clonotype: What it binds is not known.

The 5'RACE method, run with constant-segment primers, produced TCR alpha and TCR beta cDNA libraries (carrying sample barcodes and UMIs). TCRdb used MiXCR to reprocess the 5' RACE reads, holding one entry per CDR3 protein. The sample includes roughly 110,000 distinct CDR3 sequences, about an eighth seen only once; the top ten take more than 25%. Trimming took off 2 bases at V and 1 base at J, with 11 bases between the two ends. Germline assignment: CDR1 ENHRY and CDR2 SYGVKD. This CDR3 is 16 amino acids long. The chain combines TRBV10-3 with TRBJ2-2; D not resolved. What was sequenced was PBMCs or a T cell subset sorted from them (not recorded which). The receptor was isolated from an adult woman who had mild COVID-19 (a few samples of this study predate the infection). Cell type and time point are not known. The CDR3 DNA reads TGTGCCATCAGTGAGGCCCCGGGCAAGAACACCGGGGAGCTGTTTTTT. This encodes CAISEAPGKNTGELFF.